This paragraph covers one T cell receptor (beta chain) sequence. The antigen is unknown. This CDR3 is built from 15 residues. Germline loops: CDR1 SEHNR, CDR2 FQNEAQ (reference sequence). The V gene end was trimmed by 0 bases and the J gene end by 3 bases; junction bases not matched to a gene: 4. Using RNA transcripts as the source, TCR beta CDR3 regions were amplified. During a first-round RT-PCR of the TCR CDR3, the HTBI primer set was used. From the multiplex PCR reads, TCRdb called clonotypes with MiXCR, one entry per CDR3 protein. The sample contains some 770,000 distinct CDR3 sequences, roughly 17% of which appear only once. Stable Graves' hyperthyroidism denoted no ophthalmopathy progression over 18 months. The entry originates in a study of T cells in Graves' hyperthyroidism and ophthalmopathy. At the level of the study: Peripheral blood was collected at initial diagnosis, before any treatment.

Study outcomes and limitations: Expanded thyroid clonotypes (above 0.001) were mostly also found in blood.

Source material: blood. The receptor's source is a man aged 18 to 29 with Graves' hyperthyroidism. This chain links TRBV7-9 with TRBJ2-5; 7 nucleotides line up with TRBD1. CDR3: CASSLALGQEETQYF. CDR3 sequence (DNA): TGTGCCAGCAGCTTAGCCCTTGGACAGGAAGAGACCCAGTACTTC.